The 30 T cell receptor beta chains reported below all come from one sample, sequenced in a study of blood T cell repertoires in COVID-19. Profiled with immunoSEQ multiplex PCR; TCRdb holds only in-frame clones, not every one. The data contain about 320,000 clones, 70% to 90% of them singletons. Input material: peripheral blood. All receptors derive from a man aged 18 to 29 who had recovered from COVID-19.

As for this clone: One junction end disagrees with the germline gene, perhaps due to a read error. CDR3 in DNA: TGTGCCAGCTCTCCACGACAGGGGACGACGAACACCGGGGAGCTGTTTTTT. Its protein product is CASSPRQGTTNTGELFF. The rearrangement links TRBV18 to TRBJ2-2, with TRBD1 identical over 8 bases. CDR1 is KGHSH, CDR2 LQKENI, per germline. The CDR3 totals 17 residues.

To note about this clone: The identical CDR3 is also encoded by other nucleotide sequences in the sample. This sequence joins TRBV5-4 and TRBJ1-2; D is unresolved. The germline V gene encodes CDR1 SGHNT and CDR2 YYREEE (reference sequence). This CDR3 has 13 amino acids. The germline V and J ends were trimmed by 0 bases and 2 bases, with 5 bases remaining between them. CDR3 residues: CASSLGQNYGYTF. The CDR3 DNA sequence: TGTGCCAGCAGCTTGGGGCAGAACTATGGCTACACCTTC.

This clone was observed a few times. The rearrangement joins TRBV3-1 (or the pseudogene TRBV3-2) to TRBJ1-2; no reliable D call. CDR3 length: 11 residues. Looked up from germline, CDR1 is LGHDT and CDR2 is YNNKEL (reference sequence). V lost 0 bases to trimming and J lost 8 bases, with 4 bases between them. This CDR3 is CASSQDLGYTF. The CDR3 DNA is TGTGCCAGCAGCCAAGATTTAGGCTACACCTTC.

The chain has TRBV5-1 and TRBJ1-4, with D hard to call. Germline V gives CDR1 SGHRS, CDR2 YFSETQ. CDR3 length: 18 residues. Trimming pared 3 bases from V and 0 bases from J, leaving 18 bases between. The CDR3 DNA reads as TGCGCCAGCAGCTCCCGAAGCCCGATGACAACAACTAATGAAAAACTGTTTTTT. It codes for CASSSRSPMTTTNEKLFF.

The CDR3 loop is CASSLTGALGEQFF. The CDR3 DNA sequence: TGTGCCAGTTCTCTGACAGGGGCGCTAGGTGAGCAGTTCTTC. The chain has TRBV7-2 and TRBJ2-1, with TRBD1 identical over 8 bases. V shed 9 bases, J shed 9 bases, and the junction held 13 bases outside the gene matches. This CDR3 is 14 amino acids long. Germline loops: CDR1 SGHTA, CDR2 FQGNSA.

V gene TRBV16 combines with J gene TRBJ1-1, with TRBD1 matching 9 bases. This CDR3 is 14 amino acids long. The V gene end was trimmed by 1 base and the J gene end by 6 bases; junction bases not matched to a gene: 3. Germline CDR1 and CDR2: KGHSY and FQNENV. The CDR3, as DNA: TGTGCCAGCAGCCAATATGACAGGGGGGCTGAAGCTTTCTTT. Translated, it gives CASSQYDRGAEAFF.

J is TRBJ2-3 and V is TRBV18, with TRBD1 as a possible D gene (6 bases). Germline-derived CDR1 and CDR2 are KGHSH and LQKENI. With 3 bases removed from V and 0 bases from J, the gap between germline ends came to 13 bases. This CDR3 comprises 16 residues. The CDR3 protein is CASSPFGTSSTDTQYF. CDR3 coding DNA: TGTGCCAGCTCACCCTTCGGGACATCGAGCACAGATACGCAGTATTTT.

This chain links TRBV2 with TRBJ1-5; TRBD1 matches at 9 bases. This CDR3 has 14 amino acids. Trimming removed 4 bases from V and 5 bases from J; junction bases left unmatched: 3. Germline values: CDR1 SNHLY, CDR2 FYNNEI. The CDR3 coding sequence is TGTGCCAGCAGTGTGGGACAGGGAGATCAGCCCCAGCATTTT. Protein: CASSVGQGDQPQHF.

The chain carries TRBV25-1 and TRBJ2-3, with TRBD1 matching over 9 bases. V shed 7 bases, J shed 6 bases, and the junction held 11 bases outside the gene matches. Germline-derived CDR1 and CDR2 are MGHDK and SYGVNS. This CDR3 has 15 residues. Written as DNA, the CDR3 is TGTGCCAGCACAACAGGGGGCGGGATTGGGGATACGCAGTATTTT. This translates into CASTTGGGIGDTQYF.

The genes are TRBV9 and TRBJ2-1, with TRBD2 matching over 8 bases. The CDR3 totals 15 residues. V shed 3 bases, J shed 8 bases, and the junction held 10 bases outside the gene matches. In germline, CDR1 is SGDLS, CDR2 YYNGEE. CDR3 residues: CASSAPGGGLDEQFF. The CDR3 nucleotides read TGTGCCAGCAGCGCCCCGGGGGGGGGCTTGGATGAGCAGTTCTTC.

This chain joins TRBV27 and TRBJ2-3, with 8 bases matching TRBD2. CDR1 MNHEY and CDR2 SMNVEV come from the germline V gene (reference sequence). The J segment lost 1 base and the V segment lost 5 bases, leaving 2 bases of the junction unmatched. The length of the CDR3 is 14 residues. The DNA for the CDR3 is TGTGCCAGCAGTCCGGGACTAGGCACAGATACGCAGTATTTT. Translated: CASSPGLGTDTQYF.

This sequence joins TRBV9 and TRBJ2-2; 7 bases match TRBD2. The V and J ends lost 3 bases and 5 bases, in that order; junction bases with no gene match: 4. The length of the CDR3 is 14 residues. Germline values: CDR1 SGDLS, CDR2 YYNGEE. This CDR3 is CASSEGGETGELFF. For the CDR3, the DNA is TGTGCCAGCAGCGAGGGAGGGGAAACCGGGGAGCTGTTTTTT.

V usage is TRBV29-1 and J usage is TRBJ2-1; 8 nucleotides align to TRBD1. The CDR3 is 18 amino acids. CDR1 SQVTM and CDR2 ANQGSEA come from the germline V gene. The V and J ends lost 1 base and 1 base, in that order; junction bases with no gene match: 12. As DNA, the CDR3 is TGCAGCGTTGAAGGACAGGGGCCCACTAAATTTTCCTACAATGAGCAGTTCTTC. Protein: CSVEGQGPTKFSYNEQFF.

J is TRBJ2-7 and V is TRBV2; 11 bases map to TRBD1. In germline, CDR1 is SNHLY, CDR2 FYNNEI. J gave up 5 bases and V 8 bases, and 5 bases lay outside the gene matches. This CDR3 spans 13 amino acids. CDR3 residues: CASRGQGVNEQYF. The CDR3, as DNA: TGTGCCAGCCGGGGACAGGGGGTCAACGAGCAGTACTTC. Full variable domain (outside the CDR3, taken from reference TRBV2 and TRBJ2-7): EPEVTQTPSHQVTQMGQEVILRCVPISNHLYFYWYRQILGQKVEFLVSFYNNEISEKSEIFDDQFSVERPDGSNFTLKIRSTKLEDSAMYFCASRGQGVNEQYFGPGTRLTVT.

The V gene is TRBV27, the J gene TRBJ1-5; possible D gene TRBD1, 5 bases. Trimming left V 3 bases short and J 3 bases short, with 9 bases between. The CDR3 loop spans 14 amino acids. The V gene's germline CDR1 is MNHEY and CDR2 SMNVEV (reference sequence). The CDR3 region is CASSFGGTNQPQHF. For the CDR3, the DNA is TGTGCCAGCAGTTTTGGCGGGACCAATCAGCCCCAGCATTTT.

The chain employs TRBV7-2 and TRBJ1-4; tentatively, D is TRBD1 (6 bases). Trimming removed 5 bases at V and 8 bases at J, with 12 bases between. Germline values: CDR1 SGHTA, CDR2 FQGNSA. This CDR3 is built from 13 residues. Here the CDR3 reads CASSPTGGEKLFF. CDR3 in DNA: TGTGCCAGCAGCCCGACAGGTGGCGAAAAACTGTTTTTT.

The rearrangement joins TRBV11-2 to TRBJ2-1; TRBD2 might be the D (6 bases). Germline V gene data show CDR1 as SGHAT and CDR2 as FQNNGV. Trimming took off 1 base at V and 7 bases at J, with 20 bases between the two ends. The CDR3 spans 17 residues. The CDR3 sequence: CASSLGGPGVLGNEQFF. CDR3 nucleotide sequence: TGTGCCAGCAGCTTAGGTGGTCCGGGAGTTTTGGGGAATGAGCAGTTCTTC.

The chain uses TRBV7-9 and TRBJ1-4, with 7 positions matching TRBD1. The germline V gene encodes CDR1 SEHNR and CDR2 FQNEAQ (reference sequence). V was clipped by 1 base and J by 8 bases; unmatched bases: 10. The CDR3 has 16 amino acids. The CDR3 loop is CASSLGQGRVVEKLFF. Written as DNA, the CDR3 is TGTGCCAGCAGCTTAGGACAGGGAAGAGTCGTGGAAAAACTGTTTTTT.

The sample holds one count of this clone. CDR3 residues: CASSPGTSGTKETQYF. In nucleotides, the CDR3 is TGTGCCAGCAGCCCCGGGACTAGCGGGACCAAAGAGACCCAGTACTTC. The rearrangement joins TRBV11-2 to TRBJ2-5, with 13 bases that match TRBD2. CDR3 length: 16 residues. V was pared by 5 bases and J by 3 bases, with 6 bases of the junction left unmatched. CDR1 and CDR2 from the germline V gene are SGHAT and FQNNGV. Full variable domain (remainder filled in from reference TRBV11-2 and TRBJ2-5): EAGVAQSPRYKIIEKRQSVAFWCNPISGHATLYWYQQILGQGPKLLIQFQNNGVVDDSQLPKDRFSAERLKGVDSTLKIQPAKLEDSAVYLCASSPGTSGTKETQYFGPGTRLLVL.

The gene calls are TRBV9 and TRBJ1-3; no reliable D call. V shed 2 bases and J shed 0 bases, with 12 bases lying between them. This CDR3 is built from 16 residues. CDR1 SGDLS and CDR2 YYNGEE come from the germline V gene. CDR3 bases: TGTGCCAGCAGCGTGGGTGCGGCGAGCTCTGGAAACACCATATATTTT. It encodes CASSVGAASSGNTIYF.

This rearrangement joins TRBV7-2 to TRBJ1-5; maybe TRBD1 (6 bases). Per germline, CDR1 SGHTA and CDR2 FQGNSA. The CDR3 loop spans 13 amino acids. The ends were cut back, 2 bases at V and 7 bases at J, with 9 bases in the middle. CDR3 nucleotide sequence: TGTGCCAGCAGCTTAAATACAGGGCAGCCCCAGCATTTT. It is translated as CASSLNTGQPQHF. Based on the CDR3 plus reference TRBV7-2 and TRBJ1-5, the full variable domain is GAGVSQSPSNKVTEKGKDVELRCDPISGHTALYWYRQSLGQGLEFLIYFQGNSAPDKSGLPSDRFSAERTGGSVSTLTIQRTQQEDSAVYLCASSLNTGQPQHFGDGTRLSIL.

This chain joins TRBV30 and TRBJ2-7; D call uncertain. The CDR3 runs to 12 residues. V lost 0 bases and J lost 4, with 7 bases in between. CDR1 is GTSNPN, CDR2 SVGIG, per germline (reference sequence). CDR3 loop: CAWSVLFYEQYF. CDR3 bases: TGTGCCTGGAGTGTACTTTTTTACGAGCAGTACTTC.

This clone was seen a few times. The chain joins TRBV9 to TRBJ2-2; D ambiguous. Between the trimmed V and J ends, which lost 3 bases and 1 base, there was a span of 7 bases. This CDR3 comprises 14 residues. Germline V gene sequence: CDR1 SGDLS, CDR2 YYNGEE. The CDR3 reads CASSAGRNTGELFF. CDR3 nucleotide sequence: TGTGCCAGCAGCGCTGGCCGGAACACCGGGGAGCTGTTTTTT.

The CDR3 nucleotides read TGTGCCAGCAGCTTAGGGGGTCTAGCGGGGTACGAGCAGTACTTC. Protein: CASSLGGLAGYEQYF. The chain carries TRBV7-9 and TRBJ2-7; 9 nucleotides align to TRBD2. The CDR3 spans 15 residues. Germline V gene data show CDR1 as SEHNR and CDR2 as FQNEAQ (reference sequence). V was pared by 1 base and J by 4 bases, with 5 bases of the junction left unmatched.

The rearrangement links TRBV30 to TRBJ1-2, with 7 bases lining up with TRBD1. The V segment lost 0 bases and the J segment 2 bases; nucleotides outside the gene matches: 6. The germline CDR1 and CDR2 sequences are GTSNPN and SVGIG (reference sequence). The CDR3 has 15 residues. CDR3: CAWSVLGRGNYGYTF. In DNA form, the CDR3 reads TGTGCCTGGAGTGTACTTGGCAGGGGGAACTATGGCTACACCTTC. Using reference TRBV30 and TRBJ1-2 for the parts outside the CDR3, the full variable domain is SQTIHQWPATLVQPVGSPLSLECTVEGTSNPNLYWYRQAAGRGLQLLFYSVGIGQISSEVPQNLSASRPQDRQFILSSKKLLLSDSGFYLCAWSVLGRGNYGYTFGSGTRLTVV.

This clone has a single count. The chain joins TRBV7-9 to TRBJ1-6; D ambiguous. CDR3 length equals 15 residues. Trimming shortened V by 1 base and J by 6 bases, and 10 bases separated the two germline ends. The germline V gene has CDR1 SEHNR and CDR2 FQNEAQ (reference sequence). This chain's CDR3 is CASSLENSPNSPLHF. Written as DNA, the CDR3 is TGTGCCAGCAGCTTAGAAAACTCTCCTAATTCACCCCTCCACTTT.

The rearrangement joins TRBV12-5 to TRBJ2-1; D perhaps matches TRBD2 (5 bases). The CDR3 loop spans 12 amino acids. Trimming took 2 bases from V and 15 from J, leaving 14 bases between them. In germline, CDR1 is LGHNT, CDR2 FRNRAP. The CDR3 loop is CASGLTWGRGFF. CDR3 nucleotide sequence: TGTGCTAGTGGTTTGACATGGGGTCGGGGGTTCTTC.

This clone has more than one count but fewer than ten. V gene TRBV7-2 combines with J gene TRBJ2-1; 7 bases match TRBD2. There are 16 residues in the CDR3. The germline V gene encodes CDR1 SGHTA and CDR2 FQGNSA. The ends lost 1 base at V and 3 bases at J; junction bases unmatched: 6. CDR3 sequence: CASSLGNTGGYNEQFF. The DNA for the CDR3 is TGTGCCAGCAGCTTAGGGAACACGGGGGGCTACAATGAGCAGTTCTTC.

The CDR3 DNA sequence: TGCGCCAGCAGCCTAGAAATATCCACCGGGGAGCTGTTTTTT. This gives the protein CASSLEISTGELFF. The V gene is TRBV5-1, the J gene TRBJ2-2; D is undetermined. The V gene lost 4 bases and the J gene lost 4 bases, with 11 bases spanning the gap. The germline CDR1 and CDR2 sequences are SGHRS and YFSETQ. This CDR3 has 14 amino acids.

The chain employs TRBV11-2 and TRBJ1-6; TRBD1 matches 9 bases. Unmatched junction bases numbered 8, after V lost 1 base and J lost 10 bases. The V gene's germline CDR1 is SGHAT and CDR2 FQNNGV. The CDR3 has 16 residues. For the CDR3, the DNA is TGTGCCAGCAGCTTAGGTGGACAGGGGAATCTGTCACCCCTCCACTTT. Residues: CASSLGGQGNLSPLHF.